The text below deals with one TCR beta chain. The sample originates from a study of blood T cell repertoires in COVID-19. Repertoires were generated with immunoSEQ multiplex PCR, while TCRdb's copy carries only in-frame clones and drops some. The sample has 120,000 to 150,000 clones, around 80% seen once. This CDR3 region has 12 residues. Germline-derived CDR1 and CDR2 are SGHAT and FQNNGV. The trim removed 1 base at V and 14 bases at J, leaving 3 bases unmatched. The receptor was isolated from a human donor in a cohort sampled during active COVID-19. V and J are TRBV11-2 and TRBJ2-1; 9 bases align to TRBD1. The sample was peripheral blood. The CDR3 DNA reads as TGTGCCAGCAGCTTAGGGAGGACAGGGGAGTTCTTC. This codes for CASSLGRTGEFF.